These 3 T cell receptor beta chains were sequenced from one sample in a study of beta chain features in type 1 diabetes. Expressed TCRB transcripts were sequenced, since all the RNA that had been isolated was reverse transcribed. Sequencing was performed with immunoSEQ multiplex PCR; in TCRdb, only in-frame clones are kept and a portion is missing. This sample has 350,000 to 450,000 clones, with about 14% found just once. Sequenced input: naive CD4+ T cells from blood. Receptor source: a woman aged 18-29 years in good health.

This chain links TRBV30 with TRBJ1-4; D unresolved. CDR3 length: 13 amino acids. V lost 4 bases to trimming and J lost 4 bases, with 10 bases between them. CDR1 is GTSNPN and CDR2 is SVGIG in the germline V gene (reference sequence). The CDR3 DNA reads TGTGCCTGGATGGACTGGAATAATGAAAAACTGTTTTTT. Amino acid sequence: CAWMDWNNEKLFF.

The chain employs TRBV23-1 and TRBJ2-7, with D uncertain. TRBV23-1 is an ORF, with its function uncertain. Trimming cost V 2 bases and J 2 bases, with 7 bases left between them. The CDR3 is 13 amino acids. The CDR3 is CASSQNSTYEQYF. In nucleotides, the CDR3 is TGCGCCAGCAGTCAAAACAGTACCTACGAGCAGTACTTC.

The chain carries TRBV13 and TRBJ1-5; no reliable D call. The CDR3 consists of 15 residues. Trimming pared 5 bases from V and 2 bases from J, leaving 13 bases between. Germline loops: CDR1 PRHDT, CDR2 FYEKMQ (reference sequence). The CDR3 sequence: CASSESGRGNQPQHF. Written as DNA, the CDR3 is TGTGCCAGCAGCGAGTCGGGTCGGGGCAATCAGCCCCAGCATTTT. The full variable domain, in which reference TRBV13 and TRBJ1-5 provide the parts outside the CDR3, is AAGVIQSPRHLIKEKRETATLKCYPIPRHDTVYWYQQGPGQDPQFLISFYEKMQSDKGSIPDRFSAQQFSDYHSELNMSSLELGDSALYFCASSESGRGNQPQHFGDGTRLSIL.